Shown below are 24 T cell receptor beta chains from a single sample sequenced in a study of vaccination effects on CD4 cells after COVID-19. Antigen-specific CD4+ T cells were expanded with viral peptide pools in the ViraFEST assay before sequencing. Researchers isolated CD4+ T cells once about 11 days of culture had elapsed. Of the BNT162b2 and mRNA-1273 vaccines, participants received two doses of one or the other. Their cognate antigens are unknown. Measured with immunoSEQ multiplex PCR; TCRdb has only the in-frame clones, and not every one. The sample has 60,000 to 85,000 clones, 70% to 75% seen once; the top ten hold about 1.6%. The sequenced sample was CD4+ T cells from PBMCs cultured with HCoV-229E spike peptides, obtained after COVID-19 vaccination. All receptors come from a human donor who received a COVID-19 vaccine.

In DNA, the CDR3 is TGTGCCACCAGTGATTCCGGAGGAACTAATGAAAAACTGTTTTTT. Translation gives CATSDSGGTNEKLFF. V usage is TRBV24-1 and J usage is TRBJ1-4; unclear D gene. The length of the CDR3 is 15 residues. Germline assignment: CDR1 KGHDR and CDR2 SFDVKD. Between the trimmed V and J ends, which lost 2 bases and 1 base, there was a span of 7 bases.

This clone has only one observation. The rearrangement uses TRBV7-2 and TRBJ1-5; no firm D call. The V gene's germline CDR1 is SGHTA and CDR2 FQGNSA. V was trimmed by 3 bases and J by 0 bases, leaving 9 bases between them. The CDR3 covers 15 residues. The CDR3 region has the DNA TGTGCCAGCAGCTTGTCCGGACTTAGCAATCAGCCCCAGCATTTT. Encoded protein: CASSLSGLSNQPQHF.

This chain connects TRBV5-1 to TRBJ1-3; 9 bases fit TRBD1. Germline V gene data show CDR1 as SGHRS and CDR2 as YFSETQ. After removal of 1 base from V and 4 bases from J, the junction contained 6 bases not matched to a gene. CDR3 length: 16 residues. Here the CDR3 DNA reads TGCGCCAGCAGCTTGACCACGGGACAGGGCGGAAACACCATATATTTT. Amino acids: CASSLTTGQGGNTIYF.

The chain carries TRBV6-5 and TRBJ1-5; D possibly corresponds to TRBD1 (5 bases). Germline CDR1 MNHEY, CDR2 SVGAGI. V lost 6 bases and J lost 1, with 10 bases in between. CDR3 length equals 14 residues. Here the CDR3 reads CASRLGESNQPQHF. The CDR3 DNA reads TGTGCCAGCAGGTTGGGGGAGAGCAATCAGCCCCAGCATTTT.

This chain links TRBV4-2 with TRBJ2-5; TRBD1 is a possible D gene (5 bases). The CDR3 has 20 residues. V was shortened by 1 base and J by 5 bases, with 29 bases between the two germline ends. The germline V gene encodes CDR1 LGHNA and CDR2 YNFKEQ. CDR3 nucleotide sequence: TGTGCCAGCAGCCAAGGGCCCGGTTTTTCAACGGACACATCTAGGGAGACCCAGTACTTC. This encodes CASSQGPGFSTDTSRETQYF.

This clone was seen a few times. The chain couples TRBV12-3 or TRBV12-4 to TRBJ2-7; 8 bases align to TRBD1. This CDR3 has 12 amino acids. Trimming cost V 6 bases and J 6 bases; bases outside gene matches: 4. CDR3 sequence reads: CASRNDRGEQYV. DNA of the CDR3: TGTGCCAGCAGAAATGACAGGGGCGAGCAGTACGTC.

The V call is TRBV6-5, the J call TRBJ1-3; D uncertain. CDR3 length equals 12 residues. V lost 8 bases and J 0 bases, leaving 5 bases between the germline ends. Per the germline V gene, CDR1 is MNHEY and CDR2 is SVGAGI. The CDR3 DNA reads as TGTGCCAGCGCCCTCTCTGGAAACACCATATATTTT. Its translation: CASALSGNTIYF.

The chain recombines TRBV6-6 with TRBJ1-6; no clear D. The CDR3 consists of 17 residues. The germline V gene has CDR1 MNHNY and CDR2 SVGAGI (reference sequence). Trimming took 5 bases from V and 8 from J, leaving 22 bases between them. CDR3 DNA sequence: TGTGCCAGCAGTCTGGGAGGTGGGCCTACCACGGATTCACCCCTCCACTTT. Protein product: CASSLGGGPTTDSPLHF.

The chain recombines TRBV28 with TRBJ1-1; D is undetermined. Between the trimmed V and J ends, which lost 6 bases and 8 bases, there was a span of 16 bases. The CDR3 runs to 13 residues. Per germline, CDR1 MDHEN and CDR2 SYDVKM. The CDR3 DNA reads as TGTGCCAGCAGATTTGGACGGTCCTCCGAAGCTTTCTTT. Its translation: CASRFGRSSEAFF.

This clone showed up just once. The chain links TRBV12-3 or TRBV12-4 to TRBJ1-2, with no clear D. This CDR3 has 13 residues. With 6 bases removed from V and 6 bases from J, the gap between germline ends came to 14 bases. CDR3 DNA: TGTGCCAGCAGATCCCGGGTGAACCATGGCTACACCTTC. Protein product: CASRSRVNHGYTF.

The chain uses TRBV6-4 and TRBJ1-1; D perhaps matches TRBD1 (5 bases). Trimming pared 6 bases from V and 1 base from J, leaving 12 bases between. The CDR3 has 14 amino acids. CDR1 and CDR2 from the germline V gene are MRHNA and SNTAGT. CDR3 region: CASSLSGGNTEAFF. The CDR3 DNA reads TGTGCCAGCAGCCTTTCGGGGGGGAACACTGAAGCTTTCTTT.

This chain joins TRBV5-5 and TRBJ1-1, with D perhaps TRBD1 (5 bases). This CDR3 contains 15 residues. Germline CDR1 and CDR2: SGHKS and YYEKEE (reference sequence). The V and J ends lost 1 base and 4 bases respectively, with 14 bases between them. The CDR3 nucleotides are TGTGCCAGCAGCTTGTCCCCGGGGACTAGCACTGAAGCTTTCTTT. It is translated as CASSLSPGTSTEAFF. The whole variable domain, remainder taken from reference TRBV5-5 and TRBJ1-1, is DAGVTQSPTHLIKTRGQQVTLRCSPISGHKSVSWYQQVLGQGPQFIFQYYEKEERGRGNFPDRFSARQFPNYSSELNVNALLLGDSALYLCASSLSPGTSTEAFFGQGTRLTVV.

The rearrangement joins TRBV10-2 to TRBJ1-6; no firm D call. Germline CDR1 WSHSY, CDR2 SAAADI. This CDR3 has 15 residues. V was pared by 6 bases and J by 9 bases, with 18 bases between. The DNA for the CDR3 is TGCGCCAGCAGAGAAGCCTTTGTCGCGGGTTCACCCCTCCACTTT. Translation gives CASREAFVAGSPLHF.

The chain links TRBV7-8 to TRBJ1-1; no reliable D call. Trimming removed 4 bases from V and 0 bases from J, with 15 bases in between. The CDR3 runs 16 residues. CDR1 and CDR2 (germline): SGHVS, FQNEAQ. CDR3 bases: TGTGCCAGCAGCTCGCGTAAGTCAGATATGAACACTGAAGCTTTCTTT. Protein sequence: CASSSRKSDMNTEAFF.

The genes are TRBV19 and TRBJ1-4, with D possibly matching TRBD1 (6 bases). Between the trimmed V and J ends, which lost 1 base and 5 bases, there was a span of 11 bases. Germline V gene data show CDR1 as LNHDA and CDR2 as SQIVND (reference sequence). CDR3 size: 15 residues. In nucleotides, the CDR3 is TGTGCCAGTAGTATAGGACAGGTCTCCAATGAAAAACTGTTTTTT. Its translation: CASSIGQVSNEKLFF. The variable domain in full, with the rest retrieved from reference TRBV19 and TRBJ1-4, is DGGITQSPKYLFRKEGQNVTLSCEQNLNHDAMYWYRQDPGQGLRLIYYSQIVNDFQKGDIAEGYSVSREKKESFPLTVTSAQKNPTAFYLCASSIGQVSNEKLFFGSGTQLSVL.

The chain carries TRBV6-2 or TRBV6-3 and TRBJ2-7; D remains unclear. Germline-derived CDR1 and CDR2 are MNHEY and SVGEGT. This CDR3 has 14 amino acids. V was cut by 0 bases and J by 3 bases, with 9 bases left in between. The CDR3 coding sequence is TGTGCCAGCAGTTACTCGCTGAGAGACTACGAGCAGTACGTC. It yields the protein CASSYSLRDYEQYV.

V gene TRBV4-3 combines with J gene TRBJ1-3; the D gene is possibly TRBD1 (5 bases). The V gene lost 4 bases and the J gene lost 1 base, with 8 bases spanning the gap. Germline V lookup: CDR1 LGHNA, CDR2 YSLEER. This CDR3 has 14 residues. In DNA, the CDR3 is TGCGCCAGCAGCCCGGACACGTCTGGAAACACCATATATTTT. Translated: CASSPDTSGNTIYF.

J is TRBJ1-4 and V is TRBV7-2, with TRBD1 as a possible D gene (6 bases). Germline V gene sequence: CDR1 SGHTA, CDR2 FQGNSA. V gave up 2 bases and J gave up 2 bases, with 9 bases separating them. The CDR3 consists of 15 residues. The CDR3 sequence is CASSLQGPTNEKLFF. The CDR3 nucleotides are TGTGCCAGCAGCTTACAGGGGCCCACTAATGAAAAACTGTTTTTT.

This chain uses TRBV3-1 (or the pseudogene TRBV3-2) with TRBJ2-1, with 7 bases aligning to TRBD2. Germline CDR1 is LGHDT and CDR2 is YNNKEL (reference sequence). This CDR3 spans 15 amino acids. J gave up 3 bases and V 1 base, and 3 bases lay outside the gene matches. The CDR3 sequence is CASSQVTGGYNEQFF. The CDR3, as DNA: TGTGCCAGCAGCCAAGTAACGGGGGGCTACAATGAGCAGTTCTTC.

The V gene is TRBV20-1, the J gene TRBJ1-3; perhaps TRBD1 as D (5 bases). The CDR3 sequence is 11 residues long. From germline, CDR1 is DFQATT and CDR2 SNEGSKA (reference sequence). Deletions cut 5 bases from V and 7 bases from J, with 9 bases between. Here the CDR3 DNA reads TGCAGTGCTCCCCGACAGAACACCATATATTTT. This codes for CSAPRQNTIYF.

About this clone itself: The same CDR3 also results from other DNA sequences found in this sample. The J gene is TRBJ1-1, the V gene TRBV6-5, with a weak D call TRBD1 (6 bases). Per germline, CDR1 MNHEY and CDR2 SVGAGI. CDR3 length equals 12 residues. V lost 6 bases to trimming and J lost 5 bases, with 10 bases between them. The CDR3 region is CASRAGETEAFF. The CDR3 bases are TGTGCCAGCAGGGCAGGGGAAACTGAAGCTTTCTTT.

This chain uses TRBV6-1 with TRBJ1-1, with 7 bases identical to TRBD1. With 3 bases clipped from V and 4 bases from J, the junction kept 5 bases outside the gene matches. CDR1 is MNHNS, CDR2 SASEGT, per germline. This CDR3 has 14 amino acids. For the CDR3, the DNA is TGTGCCAGCAGTGATAGGGGGCTGGGCACTGAAGCTTTCTTT. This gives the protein CASSDRGLGTEAFF.

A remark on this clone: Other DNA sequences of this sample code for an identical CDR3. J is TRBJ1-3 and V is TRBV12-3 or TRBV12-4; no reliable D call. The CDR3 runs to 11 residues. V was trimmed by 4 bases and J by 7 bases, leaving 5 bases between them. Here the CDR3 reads CASSSGNTIYF. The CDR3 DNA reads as TGTGCCAGCAGTTCCGGCAACACCATATATTTT.

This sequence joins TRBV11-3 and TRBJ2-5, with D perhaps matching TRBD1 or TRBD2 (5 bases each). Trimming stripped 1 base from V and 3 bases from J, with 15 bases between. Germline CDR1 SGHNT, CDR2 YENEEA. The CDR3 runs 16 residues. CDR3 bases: TGTGCCAGCAGCTTAGGAGAGGGGACGGAGAAAGAGACCCAGTACTTC. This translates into CASSLGEGTEKETQYF.